Below, 2 T cell receptor beta chains from the same sample are listed, as sequenced in a study of blood T cell repertoires in COVID-19. The method was immunoSEQ multiplex PCR; TCRdb's version includes in-frame clones alone and lacks a portion of them. The sample holds approximately 130,000 clones, about 80% seen once. The sequenced sample was peripheral blood. These TCRs come from a man aged 35-49 years with active or convalescent COVID-19.

The chain recombines TRBV3-1 (or the pseudogene TRBV3-2) with TRBJ1-1, with TRBD1 as a possible D gene (6 bases). Per germline, CDR1 LGHDT and CDR2 YNNKEL (reference sequence). The CDR3 has 13 amino acids. The V and J ends lost 3 bases and 3 bases respectively, with 8 bases between them. CDR3 DNA sequence: TGTGCCAGCAGCCAGGGGGCTGACACTGAAGCTTTCTTT. It yields the protein CASSQGADTEAFF.

This chain links TRBV27 with TRBJ1-2; tentative D call: TRBD1 (5 bases). The CDR3 has 16 residues. Trimming stripped 2 bases from V and 4 bases from J, with 17 bases between. Germline V CDR1 and CDR2: MNHEY, SMNVEV (reference sequence). CDR3: CASSLILGQGAYGYTF. As DNA, the CDR3 is TGTGCCAGCAGTTTAATCTTGGGCCAAGGGGCCTATGGCTACACCTTC.